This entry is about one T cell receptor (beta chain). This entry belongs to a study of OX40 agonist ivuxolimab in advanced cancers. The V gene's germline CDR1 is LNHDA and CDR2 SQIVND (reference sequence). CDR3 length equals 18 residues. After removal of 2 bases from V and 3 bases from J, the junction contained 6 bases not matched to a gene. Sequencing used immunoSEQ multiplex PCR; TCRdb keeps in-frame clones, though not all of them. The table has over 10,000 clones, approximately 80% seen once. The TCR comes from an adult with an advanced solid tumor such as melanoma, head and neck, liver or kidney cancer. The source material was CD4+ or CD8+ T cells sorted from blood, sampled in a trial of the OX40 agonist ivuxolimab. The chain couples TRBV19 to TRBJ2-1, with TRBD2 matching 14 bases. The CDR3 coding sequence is TGTGCCAGTAGTATAAGACGACTAGCGGGAGGGAACTACAATGAGCAGTTCTTC. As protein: CASSIRRLAGGNYNEQFF. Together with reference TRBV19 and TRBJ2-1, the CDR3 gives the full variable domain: DGGITQSPKYLFRKEGQNVTLSCEQNLNHDAMYWYRQDPGQGLRLIYYSQIVNDFQKGDIAEGYSVSREKKESFPLTVTSAQKNPTAFYLCASSIRRLAGGNYNEQFFGPGTRLTVL.